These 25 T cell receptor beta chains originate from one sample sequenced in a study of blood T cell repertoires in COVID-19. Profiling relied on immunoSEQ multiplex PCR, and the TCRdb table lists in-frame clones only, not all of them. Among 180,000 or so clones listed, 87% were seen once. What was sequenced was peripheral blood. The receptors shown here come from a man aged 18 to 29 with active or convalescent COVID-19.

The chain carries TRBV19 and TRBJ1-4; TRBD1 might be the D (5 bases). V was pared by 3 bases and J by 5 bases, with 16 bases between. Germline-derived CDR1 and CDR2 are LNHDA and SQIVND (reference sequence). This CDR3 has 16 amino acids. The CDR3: CASSIGGAPENEKLFF. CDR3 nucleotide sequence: TGTGCCAGTAGTATTGGAGGGGCCCCGGAGAATGAAAAACTGTTTTTT.

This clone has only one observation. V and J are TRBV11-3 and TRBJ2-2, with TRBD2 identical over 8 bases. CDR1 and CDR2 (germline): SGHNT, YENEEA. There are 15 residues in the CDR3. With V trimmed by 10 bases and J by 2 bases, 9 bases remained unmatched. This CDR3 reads CATAWAGGNTGELFF. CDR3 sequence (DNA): TGTGCCACTGCCTGGGCGGGAGGAAACACCGGGGAGCTGTTTTTT.

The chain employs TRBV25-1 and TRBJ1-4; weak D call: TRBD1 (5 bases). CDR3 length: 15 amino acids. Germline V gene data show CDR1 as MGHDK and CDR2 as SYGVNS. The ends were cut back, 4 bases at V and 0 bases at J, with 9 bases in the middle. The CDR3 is CASSVDSATNEKLFF. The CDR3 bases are TGTGCCAGCAGTGTAGACAGTGCAACTAATGAAAAACTGTTTTTT.

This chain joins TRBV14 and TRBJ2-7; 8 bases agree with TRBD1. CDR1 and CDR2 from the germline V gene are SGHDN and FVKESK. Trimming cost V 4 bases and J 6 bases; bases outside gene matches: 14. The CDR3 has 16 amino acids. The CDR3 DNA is TGTGCCAGCAGCCGAGCAATATTAGGACAGGGAGGCGAGCAGTACTTC. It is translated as CASSRAILGQGGEQYF.

Here the CDR3 reads CASSAWTSGNTDTQYF. In DNA, the CDR3 is TGTGCCAGCTCGGCTTGGACTAGCGGGAACACAGATACGCAGTATTTT. V gene TRBV18 combines with J gene TRBJ2-3; 12 bases map to TRBD2. Looked up from germline, CDR1 is KGHSH and CDR2 is LQKENI. This CDR3 contains 16 residues. The junction had 6 bases not matched to a gene; V was cut back by 6 bases and J by 2 bases.

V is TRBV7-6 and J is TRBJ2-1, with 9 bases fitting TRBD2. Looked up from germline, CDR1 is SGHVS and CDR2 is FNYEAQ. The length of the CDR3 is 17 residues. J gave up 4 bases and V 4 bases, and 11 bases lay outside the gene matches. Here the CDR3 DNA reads TGTGCCAGCAGCTCTAGGTCTCGACTAGCGGAGTACAATGAGCAGTTCTTC. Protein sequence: CASSSRSRLAEYNEQFF.

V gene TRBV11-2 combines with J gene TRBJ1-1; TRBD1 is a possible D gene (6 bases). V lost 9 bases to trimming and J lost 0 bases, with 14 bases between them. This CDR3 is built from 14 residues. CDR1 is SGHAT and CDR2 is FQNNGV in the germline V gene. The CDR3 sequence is CASQQGQVNTEAFF. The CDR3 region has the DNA TGTGCCAGTCAACAGGGACAAGTGAACACTGAAGCTTTCTTT.

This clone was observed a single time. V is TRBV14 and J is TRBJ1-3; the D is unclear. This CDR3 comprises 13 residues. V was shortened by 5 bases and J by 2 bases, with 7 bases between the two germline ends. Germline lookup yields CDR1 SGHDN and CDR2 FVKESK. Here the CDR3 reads CASSSRAGNTIYF. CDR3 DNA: TGTGCCAGCAGCAGTCGGGCTGGAAACACCATATATTTT. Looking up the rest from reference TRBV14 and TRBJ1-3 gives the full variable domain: EAGVTQFPSHSVIEKGQTVTLRCDPISGHDNLYWYRRVMGKEIKFLLHFVKESKQDESGMPNNRFLAERTGGTYSTLKVQPAELEDSGVYFCASSSRAGNTIYFGEGSWLTVV.

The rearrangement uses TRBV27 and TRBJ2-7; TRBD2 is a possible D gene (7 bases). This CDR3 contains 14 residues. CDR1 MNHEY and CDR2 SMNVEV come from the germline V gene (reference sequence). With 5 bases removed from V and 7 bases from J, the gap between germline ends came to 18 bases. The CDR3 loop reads CASSTGGSLGEQYV. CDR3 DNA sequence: TGTGCCAGCAGTACGGGGGGCTCCTTAGGGGAGCAGTACGTC.

The CDR3 nucleotides are TGTGCCAGCAGTTTGAAAACAGGGTTACAGCCCCAGCATTTT. Translating gives CASSLKTGLQPQHF. The J gene is TRBJ1-5, the V gene TRBV27; D possibly corresponds to TRBD1 (6 bases). This CDR3 is 14 amino acids long. With 3 bases removed from V and 7 bases from J, the gap between germline ends came to 13 bases. Germline CDR1 and CDR2: MNHEY and SMNVEV (reference sequence).

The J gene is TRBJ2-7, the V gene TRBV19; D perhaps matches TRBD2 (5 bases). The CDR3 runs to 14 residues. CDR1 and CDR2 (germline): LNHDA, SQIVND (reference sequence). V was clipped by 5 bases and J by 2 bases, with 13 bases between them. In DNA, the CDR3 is TGTGCCAGTAGTCTCGGACTGGGGACCTACGAGCAGTACTTC. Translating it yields CASSLGLGTYEQYF.

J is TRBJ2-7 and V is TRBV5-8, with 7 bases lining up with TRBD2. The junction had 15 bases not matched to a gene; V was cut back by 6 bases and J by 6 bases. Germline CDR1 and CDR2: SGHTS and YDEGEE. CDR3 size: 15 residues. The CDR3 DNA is TGTGCCAGCAACTGGGGGAGGGGTGTGAAGGGCGAGCAGTACGTC. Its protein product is CASNWGRGVKGEQYV.

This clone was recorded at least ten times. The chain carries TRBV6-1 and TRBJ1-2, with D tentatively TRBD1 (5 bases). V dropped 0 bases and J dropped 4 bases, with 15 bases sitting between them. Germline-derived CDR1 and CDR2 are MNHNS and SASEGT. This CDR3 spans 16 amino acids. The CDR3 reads CASSEAVDTAFYGYTF. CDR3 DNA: TGTGCCAGCAGTGAAGCGGTGGACACCGCTTTCTATGGCTACACCTTC.

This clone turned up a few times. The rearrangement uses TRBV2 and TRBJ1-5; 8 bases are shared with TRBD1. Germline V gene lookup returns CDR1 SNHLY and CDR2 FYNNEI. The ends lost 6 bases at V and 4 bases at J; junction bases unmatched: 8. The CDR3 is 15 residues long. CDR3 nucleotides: TGTGCCAGCAGGGACAGGGATGGAGGGAATCAGCCCCAGCATTTT. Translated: CASRDRDGGNQPQHF.

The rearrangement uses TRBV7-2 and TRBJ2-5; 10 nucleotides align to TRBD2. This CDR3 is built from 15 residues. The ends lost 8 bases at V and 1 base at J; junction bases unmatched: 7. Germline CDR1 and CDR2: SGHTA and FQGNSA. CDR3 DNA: TGTGCCAGCTCCTGGAGCGGGAGGGGCCAAGAGACCCAGTACTTC. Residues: CASSWSGRGQETQYF.

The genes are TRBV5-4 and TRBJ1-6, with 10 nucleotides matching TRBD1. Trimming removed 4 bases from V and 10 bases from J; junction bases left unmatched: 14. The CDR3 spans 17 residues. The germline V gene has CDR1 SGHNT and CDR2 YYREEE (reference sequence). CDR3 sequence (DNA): TGTGCCAGCAGCCCAGGTACCCGGGACAGGGGTGACTCACCCCTCCACTTT. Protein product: CASSPGTRDRGDSPLHF.

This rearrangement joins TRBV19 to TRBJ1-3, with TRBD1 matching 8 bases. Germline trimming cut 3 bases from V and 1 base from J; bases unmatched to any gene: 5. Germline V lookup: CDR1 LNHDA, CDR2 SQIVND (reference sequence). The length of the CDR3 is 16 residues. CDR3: CASSIKQGVSGNTIYF. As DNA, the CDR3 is TGTGCCAGTAGTATTAAACAGGGGGTATCTGGAAACACCATATATTTT.

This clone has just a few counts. In DNA, the CDR3 is TGTGCCAGCAGTGAAGGGAAAGGGGGATTCTATGAGCAGTTCTTC. Amino acids: CASSEGKGGFYEQFF. The V gene is TRBV6-1, the J gene TRBJ2-1, with D perhaps TRBD1 (6 bases). The CDR3 length is 15 residues. Germline CDR1 MNHNS, CDR2 SASEGT. Trimming took 1 base from V and 8 from J, leaving 15 bases between them.

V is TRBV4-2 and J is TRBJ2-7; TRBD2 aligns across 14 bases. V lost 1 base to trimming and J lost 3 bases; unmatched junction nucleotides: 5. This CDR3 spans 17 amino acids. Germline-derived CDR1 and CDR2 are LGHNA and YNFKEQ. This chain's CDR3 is CASSQAGLAGVGYEQYF. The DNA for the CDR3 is TGTGCCAGCAGCCAAGCGGGACTAGCGGGAGTAGGCTACGAGCAGTACTTC.

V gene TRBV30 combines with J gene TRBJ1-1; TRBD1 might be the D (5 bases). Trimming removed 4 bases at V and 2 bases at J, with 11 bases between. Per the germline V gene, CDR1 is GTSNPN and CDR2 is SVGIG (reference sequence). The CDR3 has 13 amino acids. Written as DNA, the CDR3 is TGTGCCTGGAATACGGGGGGAAACACTGAAGCTTTCTTT. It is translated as CAWNTGGNTEAFF. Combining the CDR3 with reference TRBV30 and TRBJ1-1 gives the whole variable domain SQTIHQWPATLVQPVGSPLSLECTVEGTSNPNLYWYRQAAGRGLQLLFYSVGIGQISSEVPQNLSASRPQDRQFILSSKKLLLSDSGFYLCAWNTGGNTEAFFGQGTRLTVV.

The CDR3 region is CSVWGVFTDTQYF. In DNA, the CDR3 is TGCAGCGTTTGGGGGGTCTTCACAGATACGCAGTATTTT. The rearrangement links TRBV29-1 to TRBJ2-3, with a possible D match to TRBD2 (6 bases). Between the trimmed V and J ends, which lost 5 bases and 2 bases, there was a span of 11 bases. Germline values: CDR1 SQVTM, CDR2 ANQGSEA. This CDR3 has 13 amino acids.

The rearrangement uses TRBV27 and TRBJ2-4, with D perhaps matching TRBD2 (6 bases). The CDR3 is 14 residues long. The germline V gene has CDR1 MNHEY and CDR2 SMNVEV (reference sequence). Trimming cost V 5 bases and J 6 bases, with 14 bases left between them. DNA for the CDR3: TGTGCCAGCAGTCGCGGAGGGGTGGGAAACATTCAGTACTTC. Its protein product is CASSRGGVGNIQYF.

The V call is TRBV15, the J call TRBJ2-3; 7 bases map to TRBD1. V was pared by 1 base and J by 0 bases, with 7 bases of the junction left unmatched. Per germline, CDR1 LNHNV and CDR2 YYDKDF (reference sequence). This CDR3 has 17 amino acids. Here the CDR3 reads CATSRAQTGSSTDTQYF. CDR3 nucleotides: TGTGCCACCAGCAGAGCCCAGACAGGGTCGAGCACAGATACGCAGTATTTT.

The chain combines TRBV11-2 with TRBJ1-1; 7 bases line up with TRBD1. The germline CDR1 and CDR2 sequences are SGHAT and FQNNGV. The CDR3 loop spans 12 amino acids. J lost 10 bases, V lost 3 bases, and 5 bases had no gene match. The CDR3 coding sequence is TGTGCCAGCAGCTTTAGAGGGGGCGGAGCTTTCTTT. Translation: CASSFRGGGAFF.

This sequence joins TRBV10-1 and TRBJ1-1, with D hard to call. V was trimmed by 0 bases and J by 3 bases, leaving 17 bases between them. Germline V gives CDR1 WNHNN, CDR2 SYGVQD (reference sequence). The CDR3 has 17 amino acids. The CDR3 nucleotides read TGCGCCAGCAGTGAGTCGTTGGGGAGCCGAGAGTACACTGAAGCTTTCTTT. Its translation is CASSESLGSREYTEAFF.